A selection of T cell receptor beta chains follows, all from one sample in a study of shared clonotypes between healthy human individuals. Data came from immunoSEQ multiplex PCR; TCRdb stores just in-frame clones and leaves some out. The table lists around 2.1 million clones, about 93% of them singletons. Input material: naive CD8+ T cells from PBMCs. Every receptor here comes from a man in his late teens or twenties in good health. Some clones in this sample may be carry-over from other donors' samples. Each CDR3 is given with its conserved first and last residue. Each record gives: CDR3 DNA, CDR3 protein, clone size, V gene, D gene, J gene. The D gene is left open where the match is weak. Rows give clone size only sometimes, using once, few, many, or a class for an expanded clone.

CDR3nt: TGTGCCAGCAGCTTAGGTGGGGACGGATTTACTAGCATGAACACTGAAGCTTTCTTT
CDR3aa: CASSLGGDGFTSMNTEAFF
abundance: NA
v_gene: TRBV13
d_gene: NA
j_gene: TRBJ1-1

CDR3nt: TGTGCCAGCAGCTCCTACAACGTAGGGAGCACAGATACGCAGTATTTT
CDR3aa: CASSSYNVGSTDTQYF
abundance: NA
v_gene: TRBV11-3
d_gene: NA
j_gene: TRBJ2-3

CDR3nt: TGCGCCAGCAGCCAAGATTGGGCAGGTAATCAGCCCCAGCATTTT
CDR3aa: CASSQDWAGNQPQHF
abundance: NA
v_gene: TRBV4-3
d_gene: NA
j_gene: TRBJ1-5

CDR3nt: TGTGCCACCCGGAGTAGCGCCGGGGAGCTGTTTTTT
CDR3aa: CATRSSAGELFF
abundance: NA
v_gene: TRBV6-1
d_gene: NA
j_gene: TRBJ2-2

CDR3nt: TGTGCCTGGTCTTGGACAGGGGGCGACGAGCAGTACTTC
CDR3aa: CAWSWTGGDEQYF
abundance: NA
v_gene: TRBV30
d_gene: TRBD1
j_gene: TRBJ2-7

CDR3nt: TGTGCCTGGAGTGTCGGCGGGAGTGGTCGCGAGCAGTACTTC
CDR3aa: CAWSVGGSGREQYF
abundance: NA
v_gene: TRBV30
d_gene: TRBD2
j_gene: TRBJ2-7

CDR3nt: TGTGCCAGCAGCCCACAGGGGGTTCGCACAGATACGCAGTATTTT
CDR3aa: CASSPQGVRTDTQYF
abundance: NA
v_gene: TRBV28
d_gene: TRBD1
j_gene: TRBJ2-3

CDR3nt: TGTGCCAGCAGCCGAACTGCAGGGGCGGAGGACAACGTCCTGACTTTC
CDR3aa: CASSRTAGAEDNVLTF
abundance: once
v_gene: TRBV7-9
d_gene: NA
j_gene: TRBJ2-6

CDR3nt: TGTGCCAGCAGTTTAATAGGGTGGGGTCAGCCCCAGCATTTT
CDR3aa: CASSLIGWGQPQHF
abundance: NA
v_gene: TRBV28
d_gene: NA
j_gene: TRBJ1-5

CDR3nt: TGTGCCAGCAGCCAACGACCGGGACAGCCGAACACCGGGGAGCTGTTTTTT
CDR3aa: CASSQRPGQPNTGELFF
abundance: NA
v_gene: TRBV14
d_gene: TRBD1
j_gene: TRBJ2-2

CDR3nt: TGTGCCAGCAGCGTAGGCGGCGGGAGAGGCGAGCAGTACTTC
CDR3aa: CASSVGGGRGEQYF
abundance: NA
v_gene: TRBV9
d_gene: TRBD2
j_gene: TRBJ2-7

CDR3nt: TGTGCCAGCAGTCCCCTTATTGAAGGAGGTCAGCCCCAGCATTTT
CDR3aa: CASSPLIEGGQPQHF
abundance: NA
v_gene: TRBV28
d_gene: NA
j_gene: TRBJ1-5

CDR3nt: TGTGCCAGCGGACCCTACTACGAGCAGTACTTC
CDR3aa: CASGPYYEQYF
abundance: NA
v_gene: TRBV6-6
d_gene: NA
j_gene: TRBJ2-7

CDR3nt: TGCAGCGTTGTTACGGGGGCACTTGAGCAGTACTTC
CDR3aa: CSVVTGALEQYF
abundance: NA
v_gene: TRBV29-1
d_gene: NA
j_gene: TRBJ2-7

CDR3nt: TGTGCCAGCAGTCCTTGGACTCTTACGAACACCGGGGAGCTGTTTTTT
CDR3aa: CASSPWTLTNTGELFF
abundance: NA
v_gene: TRBV28
d_gene: NA
j_gene: TRBJ2-2

CDR3nt: TGCAGCGTCCCCGGGACAAGCGAGCAGTACTTC
CDR3aa: CSVPGTSEQYF
abundance: NA
v_gene: TRBV29-1
d_gene: NA
j_gene: TRBJ2-7

CDR3nt: TGTGCCAGCAGCCCTATGGGCGGGAAGTCCTACGAGCAGTACTTC
CDR3aa: CASSPMGGKSYEQYF
abundance: NA
v_gene: TRBV11-3
d_gene: NA
j_gene: TRBJ2-7

CDR3nt: TGTGCCAGCATTGGGCGGGCCAAGGATGAGCAGTTCTTC
CDR3aa: CASIGRAKDEQFF
abundance: NA
v_gene: TRBV27
d_gene: NA
j_gene: TRBJ2-1

CDR3nt: TGTGCCAGCAGCCAAGATCTGAGAATATTCGGGCGAGGCTACATCTTC
CDR3aa: CASSQDLRIFGRGYIF
abundance: NA
v_gene: TRBV4-2
d_gene: NA
j_gene: TRBJ1-2

CDR3nt: TGTGCCAGCAGCTTTGGACAGAACACCGGGGAGCTGTTTTTT
CDR3aa: CASSFGQNTGELFF
abundance: NA
v_gene: TRBV11-2
d_gene: NA
j_gene: TRBJ2-2

CDR3nt: TGTGCCAGCCGTCCCGGGACACCCACTTATGATGAAAAACTGTTTTTT
CDR3aa: CASRPGTPTYDEKLFF
abundance: once
v_gene: TRBV27
d_gene: NA
j_gene: TRBJ1-4

CDR3nt: TGTGCCAGCAGCTTAGTGCTAGAGACCCAGTACTTC
CDR3aa: CASSLVLETQYF
abundance: once
v_gene: TRBV7-2
d_gene: NA
j_gene: TRBJ2-5

CDR3nt: TGTGCCAGCAGTGAAGCGGAGACAGGGACTAACTATGGCTACACCTTC
CDR3aa: CASSEAETGTNYGYTF
abundance: few
v_gene: TRBV6-1
d_gene: TRBD1
j_gene: TRBJ1-2

CDR3nt: TGTGCCAGCAGACATTCAGCGGGATTGTTTTCTAATGAGCAGTTCTTC
CDR3aa: CASRHSAGLFSNEQFF
abundance: NA
v_gene: TRBV7-9
d_gene: TRBD2
j_gene: TRBJ2-1

CDR3nt: TGTGCCAGCAGCGTAGATGCTAGCGGGTACACCGGGGAGCTGTTTTTT
CDR3aa: CASSVDASGYTGELFF
abundance: NA
v_gene: TRBV9
d_gene: TRBD2
j_gene: TRBJ2-2

CDR3nt: TGCGCCAGCAGTGACCCCGGGACCAGCTCCTACAATGAGCAGTTCTTC
CDR3aa: CASSDPGTSSYNEQFF
abundance: NA
v_gene: TRBV10-2
d_gene: NA
j_gene: TRBJ2-1

CDR3nt: TGTGCCAGCAGCTCCGGATCCATAGCGGGAGAGGGCAATGAGCAGTTCTTC
CDR3aa: CASSSGSIAGEGNEQFF
abundance: NA
v_gene: TRBV27
d_gene: TRBD2
j_gene: TRBJ2-1

CDR3nt: TGTGCCAGCAGTTTAAAAGCCAAAAACATTCAGTACTTC
CDR3aa: CASSLKAKNIQYF
abundance: NA
v_gene: TRBV27
d_gene: NA
j_gene: TRBJ2-4

CDR3nt: TGTGCCAGGGCGCCTGCGATGGGGTGGAGATGGGACAATGAGCAGTTCTTC
CDR3aa: CARAPAMGWRWDNEQFF
abundance: NA
v_gene: TRBV28
d_gene: NA
j_gene: TRBJ2-1

CDR3nt: TGCAGCGCTTGGACTAGCGGGATGGGGAATGAGCAGTTCTTC
CDR3aa: CSAWTSGMGNEQFF
abundance: NA
v_gene: TRBV29-1
d_gene: TRBD2
j_gene: TRBJ2-1

CDR3nt: TGTGCCAGTAGTCAGGGGTCCAGCAATCAGCCCCAGCATTTT
CDR3aa: CASSQGSSNQPQHF
abundance: NA
v_gene: TRBV19
d_gene: NA
j_gene: TRBJ1-5

CDR3nt: TGTGCCAGCAGCTCCGGACTGGGAACCGGGGAGCTGTTTTTT
CDR3aa: CASSSGLGTGELFF
abundance: NA
v_gene: TRBV7-9
d_gene: NA
j_gene: TRBJ2-2

CDR3nt: TGTGCCAGCCAAAAGTACGACAGAAACTATGGCTACACCTTC
CDR3aa: CASQKYDRNYGYTF
abundance: NA
v_gene: TRBV7-9
d_gene: NA
j_gene: TRBJ1-2

CDR3nt: TGTGCCAGCAGCTTGGGAGCTGAAGAGACCCAGTACTTC
CDR3aa: CASSLGAEETQYF
abundance: NA
v_gene: TRBV5-8
d_gene: NA
j_gene: TRBJ2-5

CDR3nt: TGCGCCAGCAGTGAGTCGAGGGGGTACGAAAAACTGTTTTTT
CDR3aa: CASSESRGYEKLFF
abundance: once
v_gene: TRBV10-1
d_gene: NA
j_gene: TRBJ1-4

CDR3nt: TGTGCCAGCAGCCTAGTCGGGGCAGTCTACGAGCAGTACTTC
CDR3aa: CASSLVGAVYEQYF
abundance: once
v_gene: TRBV7-9
d_gene: NA
j_gene: TRBJ2-7

CDR3nt: TGTGCCAGCAGCAAAGCTAGACAGGGGGTGGTTAACTATGGCTACACCTTC
CDR3aa: CASSKARQGVVNYGYTF
abundance: once
v_gene: TRBV21-1
d_gene: NA
j_gene: TRBJ1-2

CDR3nt: TGTGCCAGCAGGTCCAGGGGGCAGAACACCGGGGAGCTGTTTTTT
CDR3aa: CASRSRGQNTGELFF
abundance: NA
v_gene: TRBV7-2
d_gene: TRBD1
j_gene: TRBJ2-2

CDR3nt: TGTGCCAGCAGCTTAGTTTCGGCCAGTGACTATGGCTACACCTTC
CDR3aa: CASSLVSASDYGYTF
abundance: NA
v_gene: TRBV7-3
d_gene: NA
j_gene: TRBJ1-2